This is a list of T cell receptor beta chains from one sample in a study of Ad26.COV2.S vaccination and SARS-CoV-2 variants. Here immunoSEQ multiplex PCR was the method, and the copy in TCRdb shows in-frame clones only, minus some. The sample contains under 250,000 clones, around 85% of which appear only once. The sequences come from peripheral blood, collected in a trial of Ad26.COV2.S vaccine versus placebo. These receptors were obtained from a person between 18 and 65 years old who received the Ad26.COV2.S COVID-19 vaccine or a placebo. CDR3s leave out the opening cysteine and the closing phenylalanine or tryptophan. Fields, in order: V gene, clone size, J gene, CDR3 protein. Clone size, where shown, is once, few, many, or a class for clones that have expanded.

TRBV6-5	once	TRBJ2-3	ASSLVRGDTQY
TRBV6-5	NA	TRBJ1-2	ASSFGGYGYT
TRBV7-9	NA	TRBJ1-1	ASVVGQATNEAF
TRBV27	NA	TRBJ1-5	ASSFINQPQH
TRBV19	NA	TRBJ1-5	ASSISTGQINQPQH
TRBV12-5	NA	TRBJ2-7	ASGLTGDSYEQY
TRBV3-1/TRBV3-2	NA	TRBJ2-2	ASSRVNTGELF
TRBV11-3	NA	TRBJ2-1	ASSTRVGDEQF
TRBV7-2	NA	TRBJ1-1	ASSLTLNTEAF
TRBV18	NA	TRBJ2-2	ASSPQVLLGLNPGELF
TRBV9	NA	TRBJ1-4	ASSVGTGGGEKLF
TRBV18	NA	TRBJ2-2	ASSTYRRANTGELF
TRBV6-6	NA	TRBJ1-5	ASSQGGNQPQH
TRBV11-1	NA	TRBJ2-1	ASSLLNRGLGNEQF
TRBV4-1	NA	TRBJ2-3	ASSHTRTGTSGRGADTQY
TRBV7-8	once	TRBJ2-2	ASSPSLAGATGELF
TRBV24-1	NA	TRBJ2-1	ATSDPGTGLF
TRBV5-4	NA	TRBJ2-7	ASSTPSGEGDEQY
TRBV20-1	NA	TRBJ1-2	SARDSPSYT
TRBV2	NA	TRBJ2-3	ASSSDGQGSKY
TRBV6-1	NA	TRBJ1-2	ASSEGGVNYGYT
TRBV27	NA	TRBJ2-2	ASSVRQGVAGELF
TRBV10-3	NA	TRBJ2-1	AISGGLNEQF
TRBV29-1	NA	TRBJ2-1	SVEGTESSYNEQF
TRBV6-6	NA	TRBJ1-4	ASSYGGNEKLF
TRBV19	NA	TRBJ2-1	ASSIQGGSYNEQF
TRBV10-3	NA	TRBJ1-1	AISEEAGITEAF
TRBV6-5	NA	TRBJ1-1	ASSYYVSGEAF
TRBV2	NA	TRBJ2-2	ASSEGGTRRLELF
TRBV4-2	NA	TRBJ2-4	ASSRGDRPKNIQY
TRBV6-5	NA	TRBJ1-1	ASKRGSEAF
TRBV7-3	NA	TRBJ2-1	ASSRAPTGTSVSAEQF
TRBV19	few	TRBJ1-2	ASSISGSNYGYT
TRBV13	NA	TRBJ1-1	ASSLTNPTESEAF
TRBV2	few	TRBJ2-3	ASRLAGVSTDTQY
TRBV7-2	NA	TRBJ2-4	ASSSGLGDKNIQY
TRBV6-5	once	TRBJ2-1	ASSTRLANYNEQF
TRBV5-1	NA	TRBJ2-5	ASRGNPQETQY
TRBV15	NA	TRBJ2-2	ATREPEGYTGELF
TRBV7-9	few	TRBJ1-1	ASSSGQFGMNTEAF
TRBV7-2	once	TRBJ2-2	ASSLTPGELF
TRBV6-5	NA	TRBJ1-1	ASRSGTRNTEAF
TRBV24-1	once	TRBJ1-1	ATTGVNTEAF